This T cell receptor (beta chain) came from a study of blood T cell repertoires in COVID-19. The CDR3 is 15 amino acids. V shed 0 bases and J shed 10 bases, with 13 bases lying between them. Germline V CDR1 and CDR2: MNHNS, SASEGT. Only in-frame clones appear in the TCRdb table, and some are missing; sequencing was by immunoSEQ multiplex PCR. The sample holds some 120,000 clones, around 70% seen once. V and J are TRBV6-1 and TRBJ1-6, with D possibly TRBD1 on 5 matching bases. Sequencing input: peripheral blood. This clonotype was sampled from a man aged 60-69 years with acute or convalescent COVID-19. DNA for the CDR3: TGTGCCAGCAGTGAAGCAGCTGGGGGGTACTCACCCCTCCACTTT. This translates into CASSEAAGGYSPLHF.